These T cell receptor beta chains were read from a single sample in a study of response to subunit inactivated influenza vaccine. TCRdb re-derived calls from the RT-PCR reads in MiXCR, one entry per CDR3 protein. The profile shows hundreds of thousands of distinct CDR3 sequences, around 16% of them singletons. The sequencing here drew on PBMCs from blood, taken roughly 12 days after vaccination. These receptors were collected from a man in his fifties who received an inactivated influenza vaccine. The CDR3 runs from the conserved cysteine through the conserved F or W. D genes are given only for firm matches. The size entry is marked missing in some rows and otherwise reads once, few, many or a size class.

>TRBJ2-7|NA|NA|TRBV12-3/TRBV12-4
CASSLGESRAGQYF
TGTGCCAGCAGTTTAGGCGAGTCGAGGGCAGGGCAGTACTTC
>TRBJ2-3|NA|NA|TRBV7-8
CASSFPSERWWYF
TGTGCCAGCAGCTTCCCCTCAGAGAGGTGGTGGTATTTT
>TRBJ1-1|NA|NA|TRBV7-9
CASSCLGRECPSTEAFF
TGTGCCAGCAGCTGCTTGGGCCGGGAATGCCCTAGTACTGAAGCTTTCTTT
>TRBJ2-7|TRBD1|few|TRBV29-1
CSVEGPDRSSYEQYF
TGCAGCGTTGAAGGCCCGGACAGGAGCTCCTACGAGCAGTACTTC
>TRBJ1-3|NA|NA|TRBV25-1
CASRGPGESSGNTIYF
TGTGCCAGCAGGGGACCAGGGGAGAGCTCTGGAAACACCATATATTTT
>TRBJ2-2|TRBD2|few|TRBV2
CASRSGGNTGELFF
TGTGCCAGCAGGTCGGGGGGGAACACCGGGGAGCTGTTTTTT
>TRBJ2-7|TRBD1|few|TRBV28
CASRQDRVSYEQYF
TGTGCCAGCAGACAGGACAGGGTCTCCTACGAGCAGTACTTC
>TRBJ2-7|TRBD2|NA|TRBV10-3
CAISGLAGAYEQYF
TGTGCCATCAGTGGACTAGCGGGAGCCTACGAGCAGTACTTC
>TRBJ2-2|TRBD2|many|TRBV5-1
CASSLLAGDTGELFF
TGCGCCAGCAGCTTGTTAGCGGGAGACACCGGGGAGCTGTTTTTT
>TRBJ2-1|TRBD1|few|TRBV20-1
CSAPRTDRTSEQFF
TGCAGTGCCCCCCGCACGGACAGGACATCCGAGCAGTTCTTC
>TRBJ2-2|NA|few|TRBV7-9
CASSLASGPYTGELFF
TGTGCCAGCAGCTTAGCCAGTGGACCATACACCGGGGAGCTGTTTTTT
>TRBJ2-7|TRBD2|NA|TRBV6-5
CASSYLPRGGTYEQYF
TGTGCCAGCAGTTACCTCCCACGGGGGGGGACCTACGAGCAGTACTTC
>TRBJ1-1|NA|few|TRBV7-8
CASSLKRGLGTEAFF
TGTGCCAGCAGCTTAAAACGGGGGCTTGGCACTGAAGCTTTCTTT
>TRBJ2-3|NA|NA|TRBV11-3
CASSSHAGADTQYF
TGTGCCAGCAGCTCTCACGCGGGCGCAGATACGCAGTATTTT
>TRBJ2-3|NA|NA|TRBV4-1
CASSFNPQGSTDTQYF
TGCGCCAGCAGCTTCAACCCCCAGGGGAGCACAGATACGCAGTATTTT
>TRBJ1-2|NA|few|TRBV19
CASSTTDQADYGYTF
TGTGCCAGTAGTACTACCGACCAGGCGGACTATGGCTACACCTTC
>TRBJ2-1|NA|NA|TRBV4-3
CASSRSRLNEQFF
TGCGCCAGCAGCCGCTCTAGGCTCAATGAGCAGTTCTTC
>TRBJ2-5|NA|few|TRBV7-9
CASSGPGQETQYF
TGTGCCAGCAGCGGGCCAGGGCAAGAGACCCAGTACTTC
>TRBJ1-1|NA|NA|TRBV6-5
CASTTGGTEAFF
TGTGCCAGCACCACAGGAGGGACTGAAGCTTTCTTT
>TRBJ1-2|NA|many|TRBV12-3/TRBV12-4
CASSLGQYNYGYTF
TGTGCCAGCAGTTTAGGGCAGTATAACTATGGCTACACCTTC
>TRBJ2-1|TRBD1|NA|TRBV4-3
CASSQGTGWSSYNEQFF
TGCGCCAGCAGCCAAGGGACAGGGTGGAGTTCCTACAATGAGCAGTTCTTC
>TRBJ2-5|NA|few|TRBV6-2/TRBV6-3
CASSNTKETQYF
TGTGCCAGCAGTAACACGAAAGAGACCCAGTACTTC
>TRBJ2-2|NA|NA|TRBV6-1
CASRRLSNTGELFF
TGTGCCAGCAGGAGGCTATCGAACACCGGGGAGCTGTTTTTT
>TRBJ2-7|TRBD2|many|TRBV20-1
CSARDPGLAYSLYEQYF
TGCAGTGCTAGAGATCCAGGACTAGCTTATTCTCTTTACGAGCAGTACTTC
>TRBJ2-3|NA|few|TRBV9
CASSDTGLRGDTQYF
TGTGCCAGCAGCGACACGGGACTCCGCGGAGATACGCAGTATTTT
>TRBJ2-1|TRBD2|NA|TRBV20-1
CSARVAGYNEQFF
TGCAGTGCTAGGGTAGCGGGCTACAATGAGCAGTTCTTC
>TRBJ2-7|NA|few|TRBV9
CASSVGAGVREQYF
TGTGCCAGCAGCGTAGGGGCAGGGGTGAGGGAGCAGTACTTC
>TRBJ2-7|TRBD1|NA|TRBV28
CASSFHPGQDYEQYF
TGTGCCAGCAGTTTCCATCCGGGACAGGATTACGAGCAGTACTTC
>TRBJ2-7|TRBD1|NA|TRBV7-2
CASSLMGTVFYEQYF
TGTGCCAGCAGCTTAATGGGGACAGTCTTCTACGAGCAGTACTTC
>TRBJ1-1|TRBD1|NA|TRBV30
CAWSSTGGTEAFF
TGTGCCTGGAGCTCGACAGGGGGAACTGAAGCTTTCTTT
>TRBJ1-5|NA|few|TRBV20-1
CSAGESGVSNQPQHF
TGCAGTGCGGGGGAATCAGGGGTGAGCAATCAGCCCCAGCATTTT
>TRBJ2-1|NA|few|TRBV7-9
CASIPHNEQFF
TGTGCCAGCATCCCCCACAATGAGCAGTTCTTC
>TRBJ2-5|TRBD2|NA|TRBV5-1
CASSLAGTSGAQETQYF
TGCGCCAGCAGCTTGGCCGGGACTAGCGGTGCACAAGAGACCCAGTACTTC
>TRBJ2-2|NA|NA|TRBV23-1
CASSPPRDRSNTGELFF
TGCGCCAGCAGTCCCCCGCGGGACAGATCGAACACCGGGGAGCTGTTTTTT
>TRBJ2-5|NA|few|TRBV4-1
CASSQDLRDWETQYF
TGCGCCAGCAGCCAAGATTTAAGGGACTGGGAGACCCAGTACTTC
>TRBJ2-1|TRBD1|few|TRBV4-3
CASSPQLSGQGREQFF
TGCGCCAGCAGCCCTCAACTTTCGGGACAGGGTCGTGAGCAGTTCTTC
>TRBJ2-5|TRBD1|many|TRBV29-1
CSVGDSQETQYF
TGCAGCGTTGGGGACAGCCAAGAGACCCAGTACTTC
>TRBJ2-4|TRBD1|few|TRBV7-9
CASTNPTGGTKNIQYF
TGTGCCAGCACAAACCCCACAGGGGGCACGAAAAACATTCAGTACTTC
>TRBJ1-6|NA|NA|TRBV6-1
CASSEVGGSSYNSPLHF
TGTGCCAGCAGTGAAGTTGGGGGGAGCTCCTATAATTCACCCCTCCACTTT
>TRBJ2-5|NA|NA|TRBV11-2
CASSLGETGLTQYF
TGTGCCAGCAGCTTAGGAGAGACAGGTCTGACCCAGTACTTC
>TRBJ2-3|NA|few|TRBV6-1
CASRPQGATTDTQYF
TGTGCCAGCAGACCCCAAGGGGCTACCACAGATACGCAGTATTTT
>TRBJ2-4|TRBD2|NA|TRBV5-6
CASSLIYSGSSKIIQYF
TGTGCCAGCAGCTTGATATATAGCGGGAGTTCCAAAATCATTCAGTACTTC
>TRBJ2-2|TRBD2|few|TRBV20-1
CSARDLTSGGNAGELFF
TGCAGTGCTAGAGATCTGACTAGCGGGGGGAACGCCGGGGAGCTGTTTTTT
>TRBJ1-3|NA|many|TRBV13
CASSFGGSSGNTIYF
TGTGCCAGCAGCTTCGGGGGAAGCTCTGGAAACACCATATATTTT
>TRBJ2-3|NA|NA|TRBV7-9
CASSSWALTDTQYF
TGTGCCAGCAGCTCCTGGGCCCTCACAGATACGCAGTATTTT
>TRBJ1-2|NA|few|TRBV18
CASSQRPGTEGYTF
TGTGCCAGCTCACAGCGGCCGGGTACAGAGGGCTACACCTTC
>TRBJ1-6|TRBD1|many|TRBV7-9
CASSFSRTGNSPLHF
TGTGCCAGCAGCTTTAGTCGGACAGGGAATTCACCCCTCCACTTT
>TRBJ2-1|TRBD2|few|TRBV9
CASSLTSGRADEQFF
TGTGCCAGCAGCCTCACTAGCGGGAGGGCCGATGAGCAGTTCTTC
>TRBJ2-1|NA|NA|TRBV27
CASSLIGREQFF
TGTGCCAGCAGTTTAATTGGGCGGGAGCAGTTCTTC
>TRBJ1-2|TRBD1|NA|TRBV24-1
CATSDSSGTGVGYTF
TGTGCCACCAGTGATTCTTCCGGGACAGGGGTCGGCTACACCTTC
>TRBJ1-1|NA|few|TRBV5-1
CASSSLRGEGTEAFF
TGCGCCAGCAGCTCACTTAGGGGGGAAGGCACTGAAGCTTTCTTT
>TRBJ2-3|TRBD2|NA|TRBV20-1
CSAPGLADWDTQYF
TGCAGTGCTCCGGGACTAGCGGATTGGGATACGCAGTATTTT